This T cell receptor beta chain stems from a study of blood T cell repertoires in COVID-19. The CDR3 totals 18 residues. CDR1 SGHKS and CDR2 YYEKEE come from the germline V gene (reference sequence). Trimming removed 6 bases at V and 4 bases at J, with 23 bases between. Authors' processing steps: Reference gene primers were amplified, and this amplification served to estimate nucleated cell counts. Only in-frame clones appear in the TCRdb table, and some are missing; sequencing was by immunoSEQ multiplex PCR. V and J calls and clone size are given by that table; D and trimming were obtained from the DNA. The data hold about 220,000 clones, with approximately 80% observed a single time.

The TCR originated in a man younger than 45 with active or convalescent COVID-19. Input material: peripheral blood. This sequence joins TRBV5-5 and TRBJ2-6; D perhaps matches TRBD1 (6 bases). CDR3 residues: CASINDQRAGAGANVLTF. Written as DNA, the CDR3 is TGTGCCAGCATCAACGATCAACGGGCAGGGGCCGGGGCCAACGTCCTGACTTTC.